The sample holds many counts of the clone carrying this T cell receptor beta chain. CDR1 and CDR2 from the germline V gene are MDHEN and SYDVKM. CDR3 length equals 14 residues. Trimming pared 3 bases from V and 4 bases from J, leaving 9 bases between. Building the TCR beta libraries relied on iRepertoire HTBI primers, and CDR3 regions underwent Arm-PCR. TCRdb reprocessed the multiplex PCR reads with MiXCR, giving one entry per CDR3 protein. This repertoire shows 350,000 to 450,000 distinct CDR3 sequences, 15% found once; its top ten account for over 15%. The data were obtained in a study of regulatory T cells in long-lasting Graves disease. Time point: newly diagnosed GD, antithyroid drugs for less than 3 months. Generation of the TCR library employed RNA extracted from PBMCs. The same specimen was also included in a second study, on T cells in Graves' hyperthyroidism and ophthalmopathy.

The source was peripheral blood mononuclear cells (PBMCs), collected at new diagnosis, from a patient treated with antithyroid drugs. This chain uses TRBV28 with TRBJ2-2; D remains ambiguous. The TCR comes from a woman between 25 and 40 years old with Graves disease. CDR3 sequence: CASSFGTSTGELFF. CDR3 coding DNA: TGTGCCAGCAGTTTTGGCACCAGCACCGGGGAGCTGTTTTTT.